This T cell receptor (beta chain) was retrieved from a study of T cells in Graves' hyperthyroidism and ophthalmopathy. Whole-study results and caveats: Blood samples included most of the expanded thyroid clonotypes exceeding 0.001. Ophthalmopathy was model-predicted a median roughly six months pre-onset.

This clonotype was seen at least ten times. Its antigen is unidentified. CDR3 length: 13 residues. Germline V gives CDR1 GTSNPN, CDR2 SVGIG (reference sequence). V lost 1 base and J 7 bases, leaving 8 bases between the germline ends. It was RNA transcripts that yielded the amplified TCR beta CDR3 regions. TCR CDR3 regions were first amplified by RT-PCR with HTBI primers. TCRdb redid the calling of the multiplex PCR reads with MiXCR, one entry per CDR3 protein. The table has over 500,000 distinct CDR3 sequences, 17% seen once. Uncontrolled infections, other autoimmune diseases, pregnancy or lactation led to exclusion of patients.

This clonotype originated in a woman under 30 with Graves' ophthalmopathy. The chain is built from TRBV30 and TRBJ1-6, with D maybe TRBD1 (5 bases). Sequencing was carried out using blood. CDR3 amino acids: CAWSAGRNSPLHF. DNA of the CDR3: TGTGCCTGGAGTGCAGGGCGGAATTCACCCCTCCACTTT.